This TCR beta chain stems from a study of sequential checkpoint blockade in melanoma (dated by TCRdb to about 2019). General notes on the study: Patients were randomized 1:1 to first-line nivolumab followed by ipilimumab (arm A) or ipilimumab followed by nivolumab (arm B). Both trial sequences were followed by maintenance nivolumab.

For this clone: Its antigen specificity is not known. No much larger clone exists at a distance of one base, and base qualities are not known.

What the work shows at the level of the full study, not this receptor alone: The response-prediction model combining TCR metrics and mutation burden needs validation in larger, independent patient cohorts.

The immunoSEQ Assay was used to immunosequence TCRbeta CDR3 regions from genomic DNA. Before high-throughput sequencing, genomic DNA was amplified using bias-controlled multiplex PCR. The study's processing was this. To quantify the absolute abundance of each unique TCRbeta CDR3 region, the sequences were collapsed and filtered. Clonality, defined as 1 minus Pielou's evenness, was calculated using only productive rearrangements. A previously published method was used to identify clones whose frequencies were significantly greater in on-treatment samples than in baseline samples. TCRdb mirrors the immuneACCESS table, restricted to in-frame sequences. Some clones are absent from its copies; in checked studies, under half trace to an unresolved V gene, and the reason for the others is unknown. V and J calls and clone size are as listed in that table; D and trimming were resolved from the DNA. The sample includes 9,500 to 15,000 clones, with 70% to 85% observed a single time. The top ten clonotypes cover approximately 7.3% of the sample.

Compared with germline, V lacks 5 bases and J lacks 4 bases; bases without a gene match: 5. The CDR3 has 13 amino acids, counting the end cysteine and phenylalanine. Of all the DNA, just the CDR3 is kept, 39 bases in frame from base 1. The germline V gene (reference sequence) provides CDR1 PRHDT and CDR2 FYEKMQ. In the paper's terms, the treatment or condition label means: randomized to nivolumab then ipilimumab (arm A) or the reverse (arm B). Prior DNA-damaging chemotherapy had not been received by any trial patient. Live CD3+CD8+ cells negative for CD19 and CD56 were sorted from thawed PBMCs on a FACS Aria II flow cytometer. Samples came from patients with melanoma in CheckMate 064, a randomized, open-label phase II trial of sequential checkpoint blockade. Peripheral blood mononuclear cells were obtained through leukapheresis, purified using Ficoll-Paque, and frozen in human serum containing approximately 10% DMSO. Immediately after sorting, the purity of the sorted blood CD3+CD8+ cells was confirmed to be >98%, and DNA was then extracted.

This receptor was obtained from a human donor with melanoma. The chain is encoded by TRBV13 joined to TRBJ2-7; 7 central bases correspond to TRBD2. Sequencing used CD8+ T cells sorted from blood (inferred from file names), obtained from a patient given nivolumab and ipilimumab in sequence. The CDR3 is CASSPGLTYEQYF. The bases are TGTGCCAGCAGCCCGGGACTAACGTACGAGCAGTACTTC.